The sequence of this TCR beta chain was determined in a study of blood T cell repertoires in COVID-19. Study context: The samples span acute and convalescent COVID-19 from the United States, Italy and Spain. Sources were T cells, B-cell-depleted T cells, or PBMCs; the material itself was cDNA or gDNA.

The CDR3 sequence is 14 residues long. Unmatched junction bases numbered 8, after V lost 7 bases and J lost 3 bases. Germline CDR1 SNHLY, CDR2 FYNNEI. Original methodology: Reference gene primer amplification gave estimated nucleated cell counts. TCRdb's table, derived via immunoSEQ multiplex PCR, lists solely in-frame clones and lacks some. Clone size and the V and J calls come from that table; the DNA yielded D and trimming. The profile shows roughly 100,000 clones, more than 90% of them singletons. While infection was still active, Seattle patients were enrolled and then followed longitudinally. The TCR originated in a woman between 50 and 59 years old with COVID-19, enrolled during active disease. Sequenced: peripheral blood. J is TRBJ1-2 and V is TRBV2, with 7 bases fitting TRBD1. The CDR3 here is CASTRGQDDYGYTF. CDR3 sequence (DNA): TGTGCCAGCACCCGCGGACAGGATGACTATGGCTACACCTTC.